Below, one T cell receptor (beta chain) is given with its context. Its matching antigen is unknown. Researchers ran the PCR with 60 Vbeta and 13 Jbeta primers. Repertoires were generated with immunoSEQ multiplex PCR, while TCRdb's copy carries only in-frame clones and drops some. The data show some 140,000 clones, 65% to 75% seen once. The sample belongs to a study of cytomegalovirus exposure and HLA in healthy donors. Turning to the study itself: Earlier results showed some 120 million unique TCR beta sequences derived from approximately 170 million T cells. Points from the study as a whole: In a later analysis, HLA-associated TCR beta chains were more clonally expanded than equally common others. While the bulk of TCR sequences proved rare, some public TCRs turned up in many donors.

The CDR3 consists of 12 residues. V was trimmed by 1 base and J by 6 bases, leaving 10 bases between them. CDR1 and CDR2 (germline): GTSNPN, SVGIG (reference sequence). The specimen sequenced was PBMCs. The clonotype was recovered from a man aged 25-40 years in good health and CMV-seronegative. The chain employs TRBV30 and TRBJ2-7, with D tentatively TRBD1 (5 bases). CDR3 nucleotides: TGTGCCTGGAGTGACGACAGTAGCGAGCAGTACTTC. Its translation is CAWSDDSSEQYF.